Reported below is one T cell receptor (beta chain). This entry is derived from a study of blood T cell repertoires in COVID-19. Overall study context: The cDNA or gDNA used as material had been derived from T cells, B-cell-depleted T cells, or PBMCs.

In the study's own analysis: Reference gene primers were amplified, and this amplification served to estimate nucleated cell counts. TCRdb keeps only in-frame clones here, not all; method: immunoSEQ multiplex PCR. V and J calls and clone size are given by that table; D and trimming were obtained from the DNA. Among some 220,000 clones, around 84% were seen once, and the ten largest hold 13%. V was clipped by 4 bases and J by 5 bases, with 15 bases between them. Germline CDR1 is SGHRS and CDR2 is YFSETQ. CDR3 length equals 15 residues. V is TRBV5-1 and J is TRBJ2-2; TRBD1 is a possible D gene (5 bases). The origin of this receptor is a human donor in a cohort sampled during active COVID-19. The material sequenced was peripheral blood. DNA of the CDR3: TGCGCCAGCAGCCTCAGGGTTCTGGGGACCGGGGAGCTGTTTTTT. This codes for CASSLRVLGTGELFF.